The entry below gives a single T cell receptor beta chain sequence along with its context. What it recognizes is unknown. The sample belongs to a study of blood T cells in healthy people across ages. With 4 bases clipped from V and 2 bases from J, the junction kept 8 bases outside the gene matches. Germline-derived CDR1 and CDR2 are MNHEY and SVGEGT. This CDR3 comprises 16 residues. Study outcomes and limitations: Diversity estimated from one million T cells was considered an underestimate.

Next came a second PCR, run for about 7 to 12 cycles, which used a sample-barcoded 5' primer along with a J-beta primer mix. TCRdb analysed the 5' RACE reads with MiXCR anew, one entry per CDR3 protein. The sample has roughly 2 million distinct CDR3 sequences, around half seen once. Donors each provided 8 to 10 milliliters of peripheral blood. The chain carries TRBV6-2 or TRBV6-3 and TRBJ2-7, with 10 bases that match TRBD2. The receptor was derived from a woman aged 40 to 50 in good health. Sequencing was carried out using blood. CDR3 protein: CASSFGWSGGAYEQYF. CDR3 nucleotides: TGTGCCAGCAGTTTCGGCTGGAGCGGGGGGGCCTACGAGCAGTACTTC.